Listed here are 26 T cell receptor beta chains from one sample, sequenced in a study of cytomegalovirus exposure and HLA in healthy donors (TCRdb year 2017). The library was generated by the immunoSEQ multiplex PCR assay. A mixture of 60 forward primers for TCR Vbeta segments and 13 reverse primers for TCR Jbeta segments was used in the multiplex PCR. Held by TCRdb, this immuneACCESS table contains in-frame sequences only and omits some clones. Under half of the omission traces to an unresolved V gene where checked; the cause of the rest is unknown. The sample profile shows roughly 140,000 clones; more than 75% of them were found once. More than 3% of the sample is in the top ten clones. Sequencing was performed on PBMCs. The receptor source for this set is a man aged 18 to 30 in good health and CMV-seronegative.

The chain couples TRBV29-1 to TRBJ2-7, with D unresolved. Germline V gives CDR1 SQVTM, CDR2 ANQGSEA. The V end was cut by 0 bases, the J end by 9 bases, with 12 bases between. The CDR3 extends over 12 amino acids. The DNA for the CDR3 is TGCAGCGTTGAAGATCAGTTCAACAGGCAGTACTTC. Residues: CSVEDQFNRQYF.

The gene calls are TRBV4-2 and TRBJ2-7, with D maybe TRBD1 (5 bases). Germline V gene lookup returns CDR1 LGHNA and CDR2 YNFKEQ. This CDR3 has 15 residues. V shed 0 bases and J shed 0 bases, with 9 bases lying between them. The CDR3 DNA follows: TGTGCCAGCAGCCAAGATCTGACAGACTCCTACGAGCAGTACTTC. This gives the protein CASSQDLTDSYEQYF.

The V call is TRBV7-9, the J call TRBJ1-3; D not resolved. The CDR3 has 17 amino acids. Germline V lookup: CDR1 SEHNR, CDR2 FQNEAQ (reference sequence). The V and J ends lost 4 bases and 0 bases respectively, with 16 bases between them. The CDR3 sequence is CASSYLRTVSSGNTIYF. DNA for the CDR3: TGTGCCAGCAGCTATCTTCGTACAGTAAGCTCTGGAAACACCATATATTTT. The full variable domain, in which reference TRBV7-9 and TRBJ1-3 provide the parts outside the CDR3, is DTGVSQNPRHKITKRGQNVTFRCDPISEHNRLYWYRQTLGQGPEFLTYFQNEAQLEKSRLLSDRFSAERPKGSFSTLEIQRTEQGDSAMYLCASSYLRTVSSGNTIYFGEGSWLTVV.

In its sample, this clone was seen once. V and J are TRBV9 and TRBJ2-1, with 7 positions matching TRBD1. The germline V gene has CDR1 SGDLS and CDR2 YYNGEE. CDR3 size: 14 residues. Losses at the gene ends were 3 bases for V and 0 bases for J; bases not matched to a gene: 0. The CDR3 sequence: CASSAGGSYNEQFF. DNA for the CDR3: TGTGCCAGCAGCGCAGGGGGCTCCTACAATGAGCAGTTCTTC.

The chain has TRBV28 and TRBJ2-7, with 8 bases lining up with TRBD1. The CDR3 is 16 amino acids. Germline V gene sequence: CDR1 MDHEN, CDR2 SYDVKM. The V segment lost 1 base and the J segment 6 bases; nucleotides outside the gene matches: 11. The CDR3 protein is CASSLSAGGKWGEQYF. In DNA form, the CDR3 reads TGTGCCAGCAGTTTATCGGCAGGGGGCAAATGGGGCGAGCAGTACTTC.

This chain connects TRBV18 to TRBJ2-5; D remains unclear. CDR3 size: 14 residues. Germline V gives CDR1 KGHSH, CDR2 LQKENI. Trimming removed 5 bases at V and 2 bases at J, with 12 bases between. CDR3 region: CASSRIDKQETQYF. The CDR3 DNA follows: TGTGCCAGCTCAAGGATTGACAAACAAGAGACCCAGTACTTC. The whole variable domain, filled in from reference TRBV18 and TRBJ2-5, reads NAGVMQNPRHLVRRRGQEARLRCSPMKGHSHVYWYRQLPEEGLKFMVYLQKENIIDESGMPKERFSAEFPKEGPSILRIQQVVRGDSAAYFCASSRIDKQETQYFGPGTRLLVL.

The chain uses TRBV2 and TRBJ2-3; TRBD1 might be the D (6 bases). Trimming took off 2 bases at V and 1 base at J, with 13 bases between the two ends. The CDR3 runs to 16 residues. Germline V gene sequence: CDR1 SNHLY, CDR2 FYNNEI. This chain's CDR3 is CASSEFPAGGTDTQYF. CDR3 bases: TGTGCCAGCAGTGAATTCCCCGCAGGGGGCACAGATACGCAGTATTTT.

The sample holds one count of this clone. The genes are TRBV27 and TRBJ1-2; TRBD1 is a possible D gene (6 bases). V lost 5 bases and J lost 3, with 13 bases in between. The CDR3 loop spans 14 amino acids. Germline V gene data show CDR1 as MNHEY and CDR2 as SMNVEV (reference sequence). CDR3 in amino acids: CASSLQGGDYGYTF. In nucleotides, the CDR3 is TGTGCCAGCAGTCTACAGGGTGGGGACTATGGCTACACCTTC.

The genes are TRBV7-9 and TRBJ2-7; maybe TRBD2 (6 bases). This CDR3 is built from 17 residues. V lost 0 bases and J 3 bases, leaving 18 bases between the germline ends. Germline assignment: CDR1 SEHNR and CDR2 FQNEAQ (reference sequence). This CDR3 reads CASSLAVAGRSRYEQYF. The DNA of the CDR3 is TGTGCCAGCAGCTTAGCTGTCGCAGGGAGGTCGCGCTACGAGCAGTACTTC. Together with reference TRBV7-9 and TRBJ2-7, the CDR3 gives the full variable domain: DTGVSQNPRHKITKRGQNVTFRCDPISEHNRLYWYRQTLGQGPEFLTYFQNEAQLEKSRLLSDRFSAERPKGSFSTLEIQRTEQGDSAMYLCASSLAVAGRSRYEQYFGPGTRLTVT.

This rearrangement joins TRBV5-1 to TRBJ2-5, with D possibly matching TRBD2 (6 bases). Judging by the DNA end, TRBJ2-7 fits better; the J call may be wrong. The CDR3 spans 17 residues. Germline V gives CDR1 SGHRS, CDR2 YFSETQ. CDR3 protein: CASSLGVGGRVGYEQYF. CDR3 coding DNA: TGCGCCAGCAGCTTGGGCGTGGGAGGCAGGGTTGGTTACGAGCAGTACTTC.

This clone was seen only a few times. The V and J genes are TRBV18 and TRBJ2-3; tentatively, D is TRBD2 (6 bases). Germline CDR1 KGHSH, CDR2 LQKENI. V lost 1 base to trimming and J lost 4 bases, with 12 bases between them. CDR3 length: 15 amino acids. CDR3 loop: CASSPRQGGADTQYF. CDR3 coding DNA: TGTGCCAGCTCACCACGCCAGGGAGGCGCAGATACGCAGTATTTT.

This rearrangement joins TRBV12-5 to TRBJ2-7, with D unclear. This CDR3 comprises 13 residues. Deletions cut 10 bases from V and 0 bases from J, with 13 bases between. Germline V gene data show CDR1 as LGHNT and CDR2 as FRNRAP. CDR3 protein: CATADDISYEQYF. The CDR3 nucleotides are TGTGCTACCGCAGACGACATCTCCTACGAGCAGTACTTC.

The V gene is TRBV5-4, the J gene TRBJ1-1, with D unresolved. Germline V gene lookup returns CDR1 SGHNT and CDR2 YYREEE (reference sequence). V lost 1 base and J 0 bases, leaving 7 bases between the germline ends. CDR3 length: 14 amino acids. Here the CDR3 reads CASSLTELNTEAFF. The CDR3 DNA is TGTGCCAGCAGCTTGACAGAATTGAACACTGAAGCTTTCTTT.

The rearrangement joins TRBV2 to TRBJ2-2, with D uncertain. There are 13 residues in the CDR3. Per the germline V gene, CDR1 is SNHLY and CDR2 is FYNNEI. The V end was cut by 6 bases, the J end by 6 bases, with 11 bases between. Here the CDR3 reads CASRTRYAGELFF. CDR3 nucleotide sequence: TGTGCCAGCAGGACACGGTACGCCGGGGAGCTGTTTTTT.

For this clone: The same CDR3 can be traced to other DNA sequences in this sample. V gene TRBV7-2 combines with J gene TRBJ2-7; TRBD1 matches at 7 bases. Germline CDR1 reads SGHTA; CDR2 reads FQGNSA. The V gene end was trimmed by 1 base and the J gene end by 0 bases; junction bases not matched to a gene: 3. This CDR3 comprises 15 residues. This chain's CDR3 is CASSLDGTVSYEQYF. The CDR3 coding sequence is TGTGCCAGCAGCTTAGATGGGACAGTCTCCTACGAGCAGTACTTC.

The chain uses TRBV11-2 and TRBJ1-1; possible D gene TRBD1, 6 bases. The germline V and J ends were trimmed by 2 bases and 4 bases, with 11 bases remaining between them. The CDR3 sequence is 14 residues long. CDR1 SGHAT and CDR2 FQNNGV come from the germline V gene. CDR3 region: CASSLTQGRTEAFF. The DNA for the CDR3 is TGTGCCAGCAGCTTAACTCAGGGGCGCACTGAAGCTTTCTTT.

This clone appeared a single time. CDR3: CASSQAEGGSYEQYF. The CDR3 DNA reads TGTGCCAGCAGCCAGGCGGAAGGCGGTTCCTACGAGCAGTACTTC. The chain carries TRBV4-2 and TRBJ2-7; D call uncertain. Trimming stripped 3 bases from V and 1 base from J, with 13 bases between. This CDR3 region has 15 residues. Germline CDR1 LGHNA, CDR2 YNFKEQ.

This chain connects TRBV5-1 to TRBJ2-7; possible D gene TRBD2, 6 bases. This CDR3 spans 14 amino acids. V shed 2 bases and J shed 2 bases, with 11 bases lying between them. Germline V gene lookup returns CDR1 SGHRS and CDR2 YFSETQ. In DNA form, the CDR3 reads TGCGCCAGCAGCTTAGAAGGGAGGACCTACGAGCAGTACTTC. Its translation: CASSLEGRTYEQYF.

This clone was observed once. The chain links TRBV10-1 to TRBJ2-5; D perhaps matches TRBD1 (6 bases). The DNA matches TRBJ2-7 better at its end, which makes the J call doubtful. The CDR3 runs 14 residues. From germline, CDR1 is WNHNN and CDR2 SYGVQD (reference sequence). In DNA form, the CDR3 reads TGCGCCAGCAGCCGGGACATGATTTCCTACGAGCAGTACTTC. This codes for CASSRDMISYEQYF.

This chain uses TRBV5-1 with TRBJ1-1, with 7 bases lining up with TRBD1. There are 17 residues in the CDR3. Looked up from germline, CDR1 is SGHRS and CDR2 is YFSETQ. V was pared by 2 bases and J by 0 bases, with 10 bases of the junction left unmatched. CDR3 sequence (DNA): TGCGCCAGCAGCTTCGGGACAGAAAATAGAGTGAACACTGAAGCTTTCTTT. Protein: CASSFGTENRVNTEAFF.

This chain links TRBV12-5 with TRBJ2-3, with a weak D call TRBD2 (5 bases). CDR1 is LGHNT, CDR2 FRNRAP, per germline. The CDR3 spans 13 residues. With 10 bases removed from V and 2 bases from J, the gap between germline ends came to 13 bases. The DNA of the CDR3 is TGTGCTACGGGGTTCACCTACACAGATACGCAGTATTTT. Encoded protein: CATGFTYTDTQYF. Complete variable domain (other parts from reference TRBV12-5 and TRBJ2-3): DARVTQTPRHKVTEMGQEVTMRCQPILGHNTVFWYRQTMMQGLELLAYFRNRAPLDDSGMPKDRFSAEMPDATLATLKIQPSEPRDSAVYFCATGFTYTDTQYFGPGTRLTVL.

The rearrangement links TRBV7-8 to TRBJ1-5; D is perhaps TRBD1 (6 bases). The CDR3 contains 15 residues. The germline V gene encodes CDR1 SGHVS and CDR2 FQNEAQ. V was trimmed by 3 bases and J by 5 bases, leaving 14 bases between them. CDR3 sequence reads: CASSFVRGLDQPQHF. The CDR3 DNA reads TGTGCCAGCAGCTTTGTTAGGGGGTTGGATCAGCCCCAGCATTTT.

The chain links TRBV5-6 to TRBJ2-7; 8 bases line up with TRBD2. The CDR3 has 16 residues. V gave up 1 base and J gave up 6 bases; unmatched junction bases: 12. The germline V gene encodes CDR1 SGHDT and CDR2 YYEEEE. DNA of the CDR3: TGTGCCAGCAGCTTGTTGGGTGGTAGCGGGGATCGCGAGCAGTACTTC. It translates to CASSLLGGSGDREQYF.

The V gene is TRBV7-8, the J gene TRBJ2-5, with TRBD1 as a possible D gene (5 bases). CDR1 and CDR2 from the germline V gene are SGHVS and FQNEAQ. This CDR3 region has 14 residues. Between the trimmed V and J ends, which lost 5 bases and 2 bases, there was a span of 12 bases. DNA of the CDR3: TGTGCCAGCAGCCGACTGGGGCAGCAAGAGACCCAGTACTTC. Its protein product is CASSRLGQQETQYF.

This clone has only a few counts. This chain connects TRBV19 to TRBJ1-5; D gene uncertain. This CDR3 has 17 residues. Germline loops: CDR1 LNHDA, CDR2 SQIVND (reference sequence). V was pared by 4 bases and J by 0 bases, with 16 bases between. CDR3 sequence (DNA): TGTGCCAGTAGTAGGGTTGGCGGACTGTATAGCAATCAGCCCCAGCATTTT. It codes for CASSRVGGLYSNQPQHF.

The rearrangement joins TRBV18 to TRBJ2-7; tentatively, D is TRBD1 (6 bases). CDR3 length equals 15 residues. Per germline, CDR1 KGHSH and CDR2 LQKENI. Trimming pared 6 bases from V and 0 bases from J, leaving 15 bases between. CDR3 sequence (DNA): TGTGCCAGCTCCCGCGTCGACAGGACCTCCTACGAGCAGTACTTC. Protein: CASSRVDRTSYEQYF.